Listed below are T cell receptor beta chains from one sample, sequenced in a study of PD-1 blockade in classical Hodgkin lymphoma. TCRdb keeps only in-frame clones here, not all; method: immunoSEQ multiplex PCR. This sample carries 31,000 or so clones, over 70% of them seen once, and the ten largest clones take roughly 4%. Source: peripheral blood mononuclear cells (PBMCs), taken before the second cycle of nivolumab. The receptor set was obtained from a human donor with classical Hodgkin lymphoma. CDR3s include the opening cysteine and the closing phenylalanine or tryptophan. A D gene is named only where the DNA matches it firmly. Only some rows state a clone size, as once, few, many or a class for expanded clones.

clone_size j_call v_call d_call cdr3_aa cdr3_nt
few TRBJ2-1 TRBV7-2 TRBD2 CASSPSGSVNNEQFF TGTGCCAGCAGTCCTAGCGGGAGTGTTAACAATGAGCAGTTCTTC
few TRBJ2-5 TRBV12-5 TRBD2 CASGLVYSSGGLGETQYF TGTGCTAGTGGTTTGGTTTATTCTAGCGGGGGTTTGGGAGAGACCCAGTACTTC
- TRBJ2-1 TRBV29-1 - CSVVEYNEQFF TGCAGCGTTGTGGAGTACAATGAGCAGTTCTTC
few TRBJ1-1 TRBV5-4 TRBD1 CASSAGGGVRNTEAFF TGTGCCAGCAGCGCAGGGGGAGGTGTTCGGAACACTGAAGCTTTCTTT
- TRBJ2-3 TRBV19 TRBD1 CASSTDRGRGTDTQYF TGTGCCAGTAGTACGGACAGGGGGCGAGGCACAGATACGCAGTATTTT
- TRBJ2-7 TRBV4-1 - CASSQAVRSSYEQYF TGCGCCAGCAGCCAAGCGGTTAGGAGCTCCTACGAGCAGTACTTC
- TRBJ2-7 TRBV6-6 TRBD1 CASSPTGVGYEQYF TGTGCCAGCAGTCCGACAGGGGTGGGATACGAGCAGTACTTC
- TRBJ1-1 TRBV18 - CASSPRPEAEAFF TGTGCCAGCTCACCACGGCCGGAGGCTGAAGCTTTCTTT
- TRBJ2-5 TRBV5-1 - CASSLRGREETQYF TGCGCCAGCAGCTTGCGCGGCAGGGAAGAGACCCAGTACTTC
once TRBJ2-7 TRBV6-1 - CASSEGDWPGEGSYEQYF TGTGCCAGCAGTGAAGGGGATTGGCCGGGAGAAGGCTCCTACGAGCAGTACTTC
- TRBJ1-2 TRBV19 TRBD1 CASTPTGEYYGYTF TGTGCCAGTACTCCGACAGGGGAGTACTATGGCTACACCTTC
once TRBJ2-5 TRBV2 - CASSESYDQETQYF TGTGCCAGCAGTGAGTCCTATGACCAAGAGACCCAGTACTTC
- TRBJ2-2 TRBV27 - CASSPGLTNTGELFF TGTGCCAGCAGTCCCGGACTGACGAACACCGGGGAGCTGTTTTTT
- TRBJ2-1 TRBV4-2 TRBD1 CASSPGQGRDEQFF TGTGCCAGCAGTCCGGGACAGGGACGCGATGAGCAGTTCTTC
- TRBJ2-5 TRBV7-9 - CASSKQGGETQYF TGTGCCAGCAGCAAGCAGGGGGGAGAGACCCAGTACTTC
- TRBJ1-4 TRBV13 TRBD1 CASSEQGADEKLFF TGTGCCAGCAGCGAACAGGGGGCTGATGAAAAACTGTTTTTT